This T cell receptor beta chain was sequenced for a study of cytomegalovirus exposure and HLA in healthy donors. Regarding the study as a whole: Some highly shared sequence variants likely arose as a pipeline artifact. Rare TCR sequences predominated, though certain public TCRs were found in many donors.

Germline loops: CDR1 SGHRS, CDR2 YFSETQ. Trimming at V came to 0 bases and at J to 1 base, leaving 5 bases not matched to a gene. CDR3 length: 17 amino acids. As concerns this clone: Its antigen is unknown.

Researchers ran the PCR with 60 Vbeta and 13 Jbeta primers. Libraries were prepared by immunoSEQ multiplex PCR; TCRdb keeps only in-frame clonotypes and omits some of them. The sample features around 210,000 clones, with more than 0.95% in its top ten. The rearrangement uses TRBV5-1 and TRBJ2-7, with 12 bases lining up with TRBD2. The source of this sequence is a girl aged 2-10 years in good health and CMV-seropositive. The material sequenced was PBMCs. For the CDR3, the DNA is TGCGCCAGCAGCTTGGCCGGGACTAGCGGGTCTTCCTACGAGCAGTACTTC. The encoded protein is CASSLAGTSGSSYEQYF. The variable domain in full, completed from reference TRBV5-1 and TRBJ2-7, reads KAGVTQTPRYLIKTRGQQVTLSCSPISGHRSVSWYQQTPGQGLQFLFEYFSETQRNKGNFPGRFSGRQFSNSRSEMNVSTLELGDSALYLCASSLAGTSGSSYEQYFGPGTRLTVT.